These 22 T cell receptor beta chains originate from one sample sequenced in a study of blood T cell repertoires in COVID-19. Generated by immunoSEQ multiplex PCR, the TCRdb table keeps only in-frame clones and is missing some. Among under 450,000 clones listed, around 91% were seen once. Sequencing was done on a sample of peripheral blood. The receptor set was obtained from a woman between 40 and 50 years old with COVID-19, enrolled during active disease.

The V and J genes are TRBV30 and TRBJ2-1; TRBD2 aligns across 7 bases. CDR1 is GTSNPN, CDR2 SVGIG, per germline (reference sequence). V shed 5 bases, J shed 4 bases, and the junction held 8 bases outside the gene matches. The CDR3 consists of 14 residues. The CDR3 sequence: CAWGLNGGYNEQFF. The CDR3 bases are TGTGCCTGGGGTCTGAACGGGGGGTACAATGAGCAGTTCTTC.

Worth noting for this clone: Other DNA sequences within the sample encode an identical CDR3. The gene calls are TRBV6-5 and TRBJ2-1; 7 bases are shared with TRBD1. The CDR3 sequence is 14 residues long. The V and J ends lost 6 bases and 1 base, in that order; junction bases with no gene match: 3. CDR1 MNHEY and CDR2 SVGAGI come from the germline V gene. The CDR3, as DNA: TGTGCCAGCAGCCGACAGGGATCCTACAATGAGCAGTTCTTC. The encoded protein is CASSRQGSYNEQFF.

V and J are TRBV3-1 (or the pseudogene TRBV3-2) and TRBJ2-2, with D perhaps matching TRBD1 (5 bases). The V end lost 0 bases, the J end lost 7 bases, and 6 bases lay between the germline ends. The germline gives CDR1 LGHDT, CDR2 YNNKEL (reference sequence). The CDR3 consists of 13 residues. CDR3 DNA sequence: TGTGCCAGCAGCCAAGAAGGGGTCGGGGAGCTGTTTTTT. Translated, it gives CASSQEGVGELFF.

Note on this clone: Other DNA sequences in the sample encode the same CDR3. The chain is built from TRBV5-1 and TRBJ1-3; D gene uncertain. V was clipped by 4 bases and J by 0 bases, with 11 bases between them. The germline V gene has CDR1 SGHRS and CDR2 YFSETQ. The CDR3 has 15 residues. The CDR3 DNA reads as TGCGCCAGCAGCCTGGGTCCGAGCTCTGGAAACACCATATATTTT. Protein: CASSLGPSSGNTIYF.

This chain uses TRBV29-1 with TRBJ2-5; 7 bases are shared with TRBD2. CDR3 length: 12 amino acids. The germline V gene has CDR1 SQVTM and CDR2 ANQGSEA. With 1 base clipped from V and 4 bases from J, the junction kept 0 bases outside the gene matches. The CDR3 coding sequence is TGCAGCGTTGAAGCGGGGGGAGAGACCCAGTACTTC. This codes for CSVEAGGETQYF.

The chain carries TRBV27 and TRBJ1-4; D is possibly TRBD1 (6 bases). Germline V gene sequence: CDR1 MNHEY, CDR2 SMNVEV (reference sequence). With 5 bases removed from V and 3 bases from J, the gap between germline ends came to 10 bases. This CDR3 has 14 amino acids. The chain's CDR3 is CASSRGAPNEKLFF. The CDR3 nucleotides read TGTGCCAGCAGTCGGGGGGCGCCTAATGAAAAACTGTTTTTT.

The CDR3 DNA is TGTGCCAGCAGCGTAAGCCCCAGGGGAAGTACTGAAGCTTTCTTT. This gives the protein CASSVSPRGSTEAFF. The rearrangement links TRBV9 to TRBJ1-1, with TRBD1 as a possible D gene (6 bases). Trimming removed 1 base from V and 5 bases from J, with 15 bases in between. The CDR3 runs 15 residues. Germline V gene data show CDR1 as SGDLS and CDR2 as YYNGEE.

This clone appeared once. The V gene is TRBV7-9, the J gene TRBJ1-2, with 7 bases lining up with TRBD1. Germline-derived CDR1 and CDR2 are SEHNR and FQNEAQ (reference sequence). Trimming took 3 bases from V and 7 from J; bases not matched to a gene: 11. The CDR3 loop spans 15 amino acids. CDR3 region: CASSLPQGQSLGYTF. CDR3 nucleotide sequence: TGTGCCAGCAGCTTGCCGCAGGGACAGTCCCTTGGCTACACCTTC.

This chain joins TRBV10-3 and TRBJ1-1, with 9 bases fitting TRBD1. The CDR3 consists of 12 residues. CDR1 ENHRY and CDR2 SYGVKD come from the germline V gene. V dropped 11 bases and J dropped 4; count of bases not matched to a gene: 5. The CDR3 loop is CAAGQGGTEAFF. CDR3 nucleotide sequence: TGTGCCGCGGGACAGGGAGGCACTGAAGCTTTCTTT.

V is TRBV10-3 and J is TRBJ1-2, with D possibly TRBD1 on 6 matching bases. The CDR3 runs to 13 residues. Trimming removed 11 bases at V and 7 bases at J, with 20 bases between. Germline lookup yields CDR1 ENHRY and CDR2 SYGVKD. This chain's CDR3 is CASEIKEGGGYTF. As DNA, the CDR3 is TGTGCCTCCGAGATAAAAGAAGGGGGTGGCTACACCTTC.

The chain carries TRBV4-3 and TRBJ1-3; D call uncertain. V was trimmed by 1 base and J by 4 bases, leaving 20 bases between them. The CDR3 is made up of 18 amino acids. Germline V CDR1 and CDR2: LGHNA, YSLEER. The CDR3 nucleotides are TGCGCCAGCAGCCAAGGGTTAGTTGGAGGATCTGTAGGAAACACCATATATTTT. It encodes CASSQGLVGGSVGNTIYF.

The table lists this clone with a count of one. CDR3 DNA: TGTGCCAGCAGCACTCATGGACTAGCGGGAGTAATGGGCTACGAGCAGTACTTC. This sequence encodes CASSTHGLAGVMGYEQYF. This chain uses TRBV5-4 with TRBJ2-7; 13 bases line up with TRBD2. V lost 4 bases and J lost 3; bases outside the gene matches: 13. Germline V lookup: CDR1 SGHNT, CDR2 YYREEE (reference sequence). This CDR3 has 18 amino acids.

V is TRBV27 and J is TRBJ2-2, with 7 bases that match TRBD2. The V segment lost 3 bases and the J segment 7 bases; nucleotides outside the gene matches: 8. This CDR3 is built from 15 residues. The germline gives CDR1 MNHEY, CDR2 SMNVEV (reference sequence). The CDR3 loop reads CASSFLAGVSGELFF. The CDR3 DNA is TGTGCCAGCAGTTTCCTCGCGGGAGTTAGCGGGGAGCTGTTTTTT.

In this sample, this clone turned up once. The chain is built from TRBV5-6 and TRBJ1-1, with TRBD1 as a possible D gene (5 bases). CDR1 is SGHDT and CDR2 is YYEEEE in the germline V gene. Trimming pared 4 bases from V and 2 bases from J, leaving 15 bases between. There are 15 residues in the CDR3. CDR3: CASSKPPGSNTEAFF. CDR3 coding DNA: TGTGCCAGCAGCAAACCACCAGGGTCTAACACTGAAGCTTTCTTT.

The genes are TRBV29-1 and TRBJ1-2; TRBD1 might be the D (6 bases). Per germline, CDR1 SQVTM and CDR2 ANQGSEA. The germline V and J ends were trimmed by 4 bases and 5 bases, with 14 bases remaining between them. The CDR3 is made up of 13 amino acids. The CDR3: CSVAQGSGYGYTF. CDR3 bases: TGCAGCGTTGCTCAGGGGTCTGGGTATGGCTACACCTTC. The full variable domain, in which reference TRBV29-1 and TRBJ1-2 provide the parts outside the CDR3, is SAVISQKPSRDICQRGTSLTIQCQVDSQVTMMFWYRQQPGQSLTLIATANQGSEATYESGFVIDKFPISRPNLTFSTLTVSNMSPEDSSIYLCSVAQGSGYGYTFGSGTRLTVV.

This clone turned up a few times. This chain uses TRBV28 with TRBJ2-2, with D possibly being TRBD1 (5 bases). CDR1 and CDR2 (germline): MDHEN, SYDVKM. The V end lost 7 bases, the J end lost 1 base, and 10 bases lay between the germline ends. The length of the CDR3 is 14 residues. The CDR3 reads CASTTQGNTGELFF. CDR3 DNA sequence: TGTGCCAGCACCACCCAGGGGAACACCGGGGAGCTGTTTTTT.

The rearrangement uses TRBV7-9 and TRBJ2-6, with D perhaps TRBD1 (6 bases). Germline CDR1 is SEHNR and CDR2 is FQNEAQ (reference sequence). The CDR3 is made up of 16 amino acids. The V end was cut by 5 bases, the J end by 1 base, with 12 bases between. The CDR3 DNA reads TGTGCCAGCAGCCGGATACAGGGATCTGGGGCCAACGTCCTGACTTTC. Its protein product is CASSRIQGSGANVLTF.

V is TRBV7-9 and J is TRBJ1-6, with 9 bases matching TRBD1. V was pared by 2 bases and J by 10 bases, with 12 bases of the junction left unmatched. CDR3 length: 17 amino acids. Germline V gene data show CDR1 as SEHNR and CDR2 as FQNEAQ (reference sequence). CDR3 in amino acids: CASSLNSAGQGSSPLHF. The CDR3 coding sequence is TGTGCCAGCAGCTTAAATAGTGCGGGACAGGGAAGCTCACCCCTCCACTTT.

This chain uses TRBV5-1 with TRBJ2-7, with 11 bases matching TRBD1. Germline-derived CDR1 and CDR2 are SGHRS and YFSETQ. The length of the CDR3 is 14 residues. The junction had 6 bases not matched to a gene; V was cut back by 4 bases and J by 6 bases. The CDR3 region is CASSKGTGGAEQYF. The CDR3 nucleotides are TGCGCCAGCAGCAAAGGGACAGGGGGGGCCGAGCAGTACTTC.

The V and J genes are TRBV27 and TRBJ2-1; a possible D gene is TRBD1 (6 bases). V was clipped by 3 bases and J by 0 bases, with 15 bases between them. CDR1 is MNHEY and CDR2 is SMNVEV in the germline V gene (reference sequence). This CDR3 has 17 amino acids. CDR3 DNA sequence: TGTGCCAGCAGTTTTTTTAGGGGGTCTAGCTCCTACAATGAGCAGTTCTTC. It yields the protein CASSFFRGSSSYNEQFF.

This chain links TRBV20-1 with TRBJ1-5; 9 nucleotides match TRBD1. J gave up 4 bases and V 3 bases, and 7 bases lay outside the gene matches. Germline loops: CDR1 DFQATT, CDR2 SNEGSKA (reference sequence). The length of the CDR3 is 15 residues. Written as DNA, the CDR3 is TGCAGTGCTAGTAAGGGACAGGGAAGTAATCAGCCCCAGCATTTT. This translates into CSASKGQGSNQPQHF.

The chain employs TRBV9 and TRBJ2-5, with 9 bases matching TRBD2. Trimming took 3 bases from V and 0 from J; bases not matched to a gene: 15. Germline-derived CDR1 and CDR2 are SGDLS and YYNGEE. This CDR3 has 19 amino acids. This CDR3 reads CASSARPSWTSANQETQYF. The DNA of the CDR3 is TGTGCCAGCAGCGCACGCCCCTCGTGGACTAGCGCCAACCAAGAGACCCAGTACTTC. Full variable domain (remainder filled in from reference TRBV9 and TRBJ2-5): DSGVTQTPKHLITATGQRVTLRCSPRSGDLSVYWYQQSLDQGLQFLIQYYNGEERAKGNILERFSAQQFPDLHSELNLSSLELGDSALYFCASSARPSWTSANQETQYFGPGTRLLVL.